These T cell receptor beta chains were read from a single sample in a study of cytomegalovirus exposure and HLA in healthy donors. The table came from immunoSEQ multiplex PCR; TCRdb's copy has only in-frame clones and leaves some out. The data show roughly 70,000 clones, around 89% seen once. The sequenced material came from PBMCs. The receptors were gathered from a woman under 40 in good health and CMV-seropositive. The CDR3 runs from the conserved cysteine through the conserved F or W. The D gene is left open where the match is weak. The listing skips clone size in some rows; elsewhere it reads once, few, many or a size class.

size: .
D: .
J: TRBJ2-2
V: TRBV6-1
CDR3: CASSDVLNTGELFF
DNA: TGTGCCAGCAGTGATGTACTTAACACCGGGGAGCTGTTTTTT

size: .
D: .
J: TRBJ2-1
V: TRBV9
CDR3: CASSRTASYNEQFF
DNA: TGTGCCAGCAGCCGGACAGCCTCCTACAATGAGCAGTTCTTC

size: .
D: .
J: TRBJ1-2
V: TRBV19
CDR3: CASTLRGSREGYGYTF
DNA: TGTGCCAGTACCCTCCGGGGGTCCAGGGAAGGCTATGGCTACACCTTC

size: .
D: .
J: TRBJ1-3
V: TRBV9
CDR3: CASSATPRSSGNTIYF
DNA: TGTGCCAGCAGCGCCACCCCGAGGTCCTCTGGAAACACCATATATTTT

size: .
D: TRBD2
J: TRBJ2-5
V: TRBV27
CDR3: CASSLGLGGQETQYF
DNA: TGTGCCAGCAGTTTAGGCCTGGGGGGGCAAGAGACCCAGTACTTC

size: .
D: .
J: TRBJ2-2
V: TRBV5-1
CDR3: CASCLFDTYPGELFF
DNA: TGCGCCAGCTGCTTATTCGACACCTACCCCGGGGAGCTGTTTTTT

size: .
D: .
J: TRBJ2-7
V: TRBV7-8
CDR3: CASRTPSGVSYEQYF
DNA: TGTGCCAGCAGAACTCCTTCGGGGGTCTCCTACGAGCAGTACTTC

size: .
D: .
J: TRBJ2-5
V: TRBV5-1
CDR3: CASSLGHITDRTETQYF
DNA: TGCGCCAGCAGCTTGGGGCATATCACCGATCGAACGGAGACCCAGTACTTC

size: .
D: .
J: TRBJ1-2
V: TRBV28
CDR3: CASSSEGHGYTF
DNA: TGTGCCAGCAGTTCCGAGGGCCATGGCTACACCTTC

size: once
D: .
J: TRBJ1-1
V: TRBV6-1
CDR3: CATRLLEGTEAFF
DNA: TGTGCCACCCGTCTCCTGGAGGGCACTGAAGCTTTCTTT

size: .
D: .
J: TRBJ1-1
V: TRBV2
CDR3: CASSEVRNTEAFF
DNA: TGTGCCAGCAGTGAAGTCCGGAACACTGAAGCTTTCTTT

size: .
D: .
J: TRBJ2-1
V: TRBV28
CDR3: CASSLSQDLSYNEQFF
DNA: TGTGCCAGCAGTTTAAGTCAGGATCTAAGTTACAATGAGCAGTTCTTC

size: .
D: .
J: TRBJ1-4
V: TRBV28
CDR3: CASSPQATGGEKLFF
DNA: TGTGCCAGCAGTCCCCAAGCGACAGGCGGGGAAAAACTGTTTTTT

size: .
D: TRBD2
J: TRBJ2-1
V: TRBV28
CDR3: CASRHFAGGFYEQFF
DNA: TGTGCCAGCAGGCACTTCGCGGGAGGGTTCTATGAGCAGTTCTTC

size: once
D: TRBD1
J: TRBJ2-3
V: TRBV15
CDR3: CATSREGTGGGTQYF
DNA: TGTGCCACCAGCAGAGAGGGGACAGGGGGCGGTACGCAGTATTTT

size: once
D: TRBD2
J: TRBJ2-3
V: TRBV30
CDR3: CAWSESGIAFDTQYF
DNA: TGTGCCTGGAGCGAAAGCGGGATAGCCTTCGATACGCAGTATTTT

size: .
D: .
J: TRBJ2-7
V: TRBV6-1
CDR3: CASSASYEQYF
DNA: TGTGCCAGCAGTGCTTCCTACGAGCAGTACTTC

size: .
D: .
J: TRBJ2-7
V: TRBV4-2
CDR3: CASSQSAAYEQYF
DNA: TGTGCCAGCAGCCAATCAGCGGCCTACGAGCAGTACTTC

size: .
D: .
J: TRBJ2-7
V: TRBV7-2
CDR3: CASSLERFQALYEQYF
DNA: TGTGCCAGCAGCTTAGAAAGGTTTCAGGCGCTCTACGAGCAGTACTTC

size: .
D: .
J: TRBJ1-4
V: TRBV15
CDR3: CATSRAQGNEKLFF
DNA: TGTGCCACCAGCAGAGCTCAGGGGAATGAAAAACTGTTTTTT

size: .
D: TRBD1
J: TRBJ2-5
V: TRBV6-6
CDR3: CASSANRGGETQYF
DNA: TGTGCCAGCAGTGCGAACAGGGGCGGAGAGACCCAGTACTTC

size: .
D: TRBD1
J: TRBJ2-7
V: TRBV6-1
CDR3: CASLGQDSYEQYF
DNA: TGTGCCAGCTTAGGACAGGATTCCTACGAGCAGTACTTC

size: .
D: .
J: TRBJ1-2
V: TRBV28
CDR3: CASSPISIYGYTF
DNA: TGTGCCAGCAGTCCCATCTCTATCTATGGCTACACCTTC

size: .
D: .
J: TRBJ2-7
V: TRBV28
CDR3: CASGTPTRVTPPYEQYF
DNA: TGTGCCAGCGGTACCCCAACCAGGGTTACTCCTCCCTACGAGCAGTACTTC

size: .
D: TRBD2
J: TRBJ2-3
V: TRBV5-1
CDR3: CASSTSGTRGDTQYF
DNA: TGCGCCAGCTCCACTTCCGGGACTAGAGGAGATACGCAGTATTTT

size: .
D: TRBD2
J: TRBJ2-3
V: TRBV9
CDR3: CASSVGARESTDTQYF
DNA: TGTGCCAGCAGCGTTGGGGCGCGGGAGAGCACAGATACGCAGTATTTT

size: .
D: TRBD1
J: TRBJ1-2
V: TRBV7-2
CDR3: CASSHGDRDGYTF
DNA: TGTGCCAGCAGCCACGGAGACAGGGATGGCTACACCTTC

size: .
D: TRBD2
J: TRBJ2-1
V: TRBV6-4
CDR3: CASPRKPKKAGVYNEQFF
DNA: TGTGCCAGCCCTCGTAAACCCAAGAAAGCGGGAGTCTACAATGAGCAGTTCTTC

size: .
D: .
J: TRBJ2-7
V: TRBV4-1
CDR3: CASSQRTLPSYEQYF
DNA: TGCGCCAGCAGCCAGAGGACACTCCCCTCCTACGAGCAGTACTTC

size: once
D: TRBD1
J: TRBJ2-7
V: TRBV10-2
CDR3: CASATGVPYEQYF
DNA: TGCGCCAGCGCTACAGGGGTGCCCTACGAGCAGTACTTC

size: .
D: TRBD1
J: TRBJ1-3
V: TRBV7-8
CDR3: CASSLTDRSGNTIYF
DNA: TGTGCCAGCAGCCTTACGGACAGGTCTGGAAACACCATATATTTT

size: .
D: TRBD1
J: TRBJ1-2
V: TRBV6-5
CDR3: CASRPDRGLYGYTF
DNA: TGTGCCAGCAGACCGGACAGGGGGCTCTATGGCTACACCTTC

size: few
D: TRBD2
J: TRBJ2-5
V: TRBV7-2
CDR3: CASSLRGTLTSGDQETQYF
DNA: TGTGCCAGCAGCTTAAGGGGGACCTTGACTAGCGGGGACCAAGAGACCCAGTACTTC

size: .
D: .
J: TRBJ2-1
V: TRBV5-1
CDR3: CASSFTRTYNEQFF
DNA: TGCGCCAGCAGCTTTACTAGAACCTACAATGAGCAGTTCTTC

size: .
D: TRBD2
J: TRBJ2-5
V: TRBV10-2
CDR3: CASSLLAGPQETQYF
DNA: TGCGCCAGCAGCCTATTAGCGGGACCACAAGAGACCCAGTACTTC

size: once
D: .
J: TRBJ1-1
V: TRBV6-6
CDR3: CASSSPGPVSEAFF
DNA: TGTGCCAGCAGTTCTCCAGGCCCGGTTTCGGAAGCTTTCTTT

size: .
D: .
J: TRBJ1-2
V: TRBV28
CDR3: CASSLVAPNYGYTF
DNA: TGTGCCAGCAGTTTAGTAGCTCCTAACTATGGCTACACCTTC

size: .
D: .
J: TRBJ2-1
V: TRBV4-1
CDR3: CASSQPTGGAEQFF
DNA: TGCGCCAGCAGCCAACCCACAGGGGGGGCTGAGCAGTTCTTC

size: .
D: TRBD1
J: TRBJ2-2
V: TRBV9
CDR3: CASSAVGQGNTGELFF
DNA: TGTGCCAGCAGCGCGGTGGGACAGGGGAACACCGGGGAGCTGTTTTTT

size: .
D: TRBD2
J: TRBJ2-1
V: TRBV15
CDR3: CATSREREDYHEQFF
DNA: TGTGCCACCAGCAGAGAGCGGGAGGATTACCATGAGCAGTTCTTC

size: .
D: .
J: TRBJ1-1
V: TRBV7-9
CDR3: CASSYIRGEAFF
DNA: TGTGCCAGCAGCTATATACGGGGGGAAGCTTTCTTT

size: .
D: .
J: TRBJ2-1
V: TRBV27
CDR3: CASSLLGSSYNEQFF
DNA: TGTGCCAGCAGTTTACTCGGGAGCTCCTACAATGAGCAGTTCTTC

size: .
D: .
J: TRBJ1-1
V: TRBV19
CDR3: CASSPSLTGGTEAFF
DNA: TGTGCCAGTAGTCCCTCTTTGACGGGGGGCACTGAAGCTTTCTTT